This T cell receptor beta chain was observed in a study of cytomegalovirus exposure and HLA in healthy donors (TCRdb year 2017). General notes on the study: An earlier analysis of several hundred of the donors reported 250 to 300 Gb of sequence data and some 120 million unique TCR beta sequences from about 180 million T cells. Approximately 330 gigabases of sequencing data and around 80 million unique TCR sequences made up an early release that covered roughly 670 HLA-typed donors. Of the roughly 420 genotyped donors, approximately 81% were placed in the genetic ancestry cluster associated with self-reported Caucasian donors. The study was designed to test whether signatures of past pathogen exposure could be identified by cataloging public T cell receptors. The T cell repertoires of under 700 subjects were profiled by immunosequencing and related to cytomegalovirus serostatus. Besides the first cohort of 666 subjects, a separate validation cohort made up of 120 or so different subjects was used. To predict cytomegalovirus infection status, the study combined high-throughput TCR immunosequencing, statistical association of individual TCRs with disease status, and machine learning. A later analysis re-analyzed previously published TCR beta repertoires from approximately 670 donors and added high-resolution HLA genotyping to study TCR occurrence patterns. Rather than using new phenotypic data, the later analysis identified candidate immune exposures from TCR beta sequences and from how often those sequences occurred across donors. In an earlier analysis of 500 to 650 of the donors, high-throughput TCR beta sequencing was used to judge whether each TCR beta V gene segment behaved as functional or pseudogenic. Donor age, sex, ethnicity and CMV serostatus were compiled together with the repertoire data. A later genetic analysis used genome-wide SNP genotypes for about three fifths of the 666 donors, treating that subset as a discovery cohort. Every discovery cohort repertoire had been produced on one sequencing platform. Both class I and class II loci were covered by HLA typing, at four-digit resolution. The number of typed donors differed by locus: about 620-630 for A, B, C, DRB1 and DQB1; some 500 for DQA1; over 600 for DPA1; and 400 to 480 for DPB1. Because of strong linkage in the cohort, roughly five DR-DQ haplotypes were treated as single units for association and clustering. Among roughly 400 genotyped donors of the cohort, an average of about 240,000 unique TCR beta nucleotide sequences was sequenced per donor, of which approximately 19% were non-productive. Here is what the overall study found, with its caveats: Because the 87-base-pair reads could not distinguish some IMGT-functional V segments, including TRBV6-2 and TRBV6-3, those segments were excluded. Broadly in line with IMGT annotations, most TCR beta V segments showed up in productive rearrangements about 90% or about 30% of the time in an earlier analysis of approximately 600 of the donors. A later analysis found that HLA-associated TCR beta chains were more clonally expanded and had lower generation probabilities than equally common non-associated chains. Over 15 rarely observed V segments, including chromosome 9 orphons, were excluded from the earlier analysis of a few hundred of the donors because counts were too low. A few of the identified cytomegalovirus-associated TCR beta chains were confirmed in vitro to be specific for cytomegalovirus antigens. At a false discovery rate of 0.05, a later analysis linked around 15,000 TCR beta sequences to specific HLA alleles. Immune exposure information for the cohort was limited to CMV serostatus. In a later analysis, most CMV-associated TCR beta chains were found to appear HLA-restricted, with HLA associations seemingly driven largely by CMV exposure. The presence/absence analyses assumed that sequencing depth was roughly uniform across donors, and that assumption may not be true. In a later analysis, several top co-occurrence clusters were reported to appear linked to parvovirus B19, influenza, CMV and Epstein-Barr virus. Linkage disequilibrium might explain the correlated functional status among segregating V segments, but an unknown experimental factor could not be excluded. It was suggested by the authors that the approach could potentially be generalized to other disease states and immunological phenotypes. While some public TCRs were present in many individuals, most TCR sequences turned up only very rarely across donors. According to a later analysis, TCR association rates differed among HLA loci, with DRB1 alleles showing the most associated TCRs and HLA-C alleles showing the fewest. HLA typing was unavailable for some donors at each locus, so association tests used only the typed subset. Only TCR beta chains were sequenced in this cohort, and the absence of alpha or paired-chain data limited detectable features. The classifier was reported to diagnose cytomegalovirus status with high specificity and sensitivity in both the original cohort and the validation cohort. Strong co-occurrence of HLA alleles, especially DR and DQ, made assigning TCR associations to individual alleles difficult. A further reported finding was that TCR beta sequences accurately predicted the HLA-A and HLA-B alleles for most subjects in the first cohort. Compared with the approximately 710-donor mean, donors in an Asian-associated ancestry cluster had fewer N-insertions in productive TCRs, according to a later genetic analysis. A group of highly shared sequence variants was considered likely to be a technical artifact of the sequencing pipeline. The study gave a list of some 150 TCR beta chains associated with cytomegalovirus. A later genetic analysis associated a missense DCLRE1C variant with V-gene and J-gene trimming of TCR beta chains, and an independent cohort replicated the association.

The cohort consisted of more than 650 healthy bone marrow donors. Cohort members were all nominally healthy when sampled, although unrecorded immune exposures were likely present. The donor was CMV seropositive and was included in the group of approximately 310 seropositive cohort members. A peripheral blood sample was collected from each donor, and TCR beta sequencing was performed on peripheral blood mononuclear cells. Genomic DNA extraction from the blood cell samples was performed with the Qiagen DNeasy Blood Extraction Kit. The method behind the library was the immunoSEQ multiplex PCR assay. For the multiplex PCR, a mixture combining 60 forward primers for TCR Vbeta segments and 13 reverse primers for TCR Jbeta segments was used. The CDR3 region of rearranged TCR beta genes was amplified from genomic DNA by a multiplex PCR assay. Amplified TCR beta libraries were sequenced as 87-base-pair reads on the Illumina HiSeq System. In the source study's methods: A later analysis counted tens of millions of unique TCR beta chains across the approximately 700 repertoires, and roughly 9.9 million of these chains were shared by at least two donors. Raw reads were error-corrected and collapsed into unique sequences with a nearest-neighbor algorithm that merged closely related sequences to remove PCR and sequencing errors. To assign V, D and J gene segments, CDR3 sequences were aligned to IMGT reference sequences. For a sequence to be retained, at least a six-nucleotide match to both a V gene segment and a J gene segment was required. A rearrangement counted as productive if the CDR3 had no stop codons and remained in frame with V and J, and every other rearrangement counted as non-productive. Following IMGT convention, CDR3 was defined as the stretch from the second conserved V-encoded cysteine to the conserved J-encoded phenylalanine. Sequences without an unambiguous match to a single V gene segment were excluded from the earlier analysis of approximately 600 of the donors. An earlier analysis of a few hundred of the donors classified V segments as functional when productive rearrangements were above 56.7% and as segregating when the standard deviation between donors was above 5%. A statistical classification framework was built for diagnosing cytomegalovirus status from the catalog of TCR beta chain sequences. A later analysis assigned V and J genes by comparing TCR nucleotide sequences with IMGT/GENE-DB human TR gene sequences. A later analysis assigned CDR3 sequences and most-parsimonious VDJ recombination scenarios with the TCRdist pipeline. A later analysis defined each TCR beta chain by its CDR3 amino acid sequence plus V-gene family, and excluded reads lacking a unique V-gene family. To address suspected cross-contamination and a sequencing artifact, a later analysis removed over 500 highly shared, low-generation-probability nucleotide sequences. For each public chain, a later analysis derived a clonal expansion index from normalized ranks of inferred template counts within each repertoire. In a later analysis, generation probabilities were computed using a VDJ recombination model fitted to out-of-frame rearrangements, and the results were checked against IGoR. In a later analysis, hypergeometric tests were used to score TCR-TCR, TCR-HLA and TCR-CMV co-occurrence, with a repertoire-size bias correction applied to TCR pairs. To estimate false discovery rates, a later analysis permuted the HLA or CMV assignments 20 times. A later analysis grouped co-occurring TCRs with DBSCAN, adding TCRdist sequence similarity when clustering within HLA-allele-positive subsets. Repertoires with fewer than 30,000 or more than 120,000 public chains were left out of co-occurrence clustering, as were about 5 repertoires with anomalous nucleotide sharing. TCRdb stores this immuneACCESS table with in-frame sequences only. Part of the clones is absent; in the studies checked, under half of the shortfall reflects unresolved V genes, and no reason is known for the rest. V and J calls and clone size are as listed in that table; D and trimming were resolved from the DNA. The sample table lists about 130,000 clones, approximately 61% of them with a count of one. Jointly, the top ten make up 1.5% to 2% of the sample.

CDR1 and CDR2, looked up from the germline V gene (reference sequence), are SGHNT and YYREEE. Trimming removed 4 bases from V and 8 bases from J; the gene matches leave 5 bases unexplained. There are 13 amino acids in the CDR3, from cysteine to phenylalanine inclusive. Only the CDR3 portion is preserved as DNA: 39 bases, with reading frame beginning at the first base. The count of this clone is one. Its antigen remains unidentified. Within one base of it there is no much larger clone, and no base qualities were kept. The chain was built from TRBV5-4 and TRBJ2-1; 8 nucleotides in the junction match TRBD1. The sample consisted of PBMCs. The sequence derives from a man aged 30 to 45 in good health and CMV-seropositive. The sequenced DNA is TGTGCCAGCAGCCCGGACAGGGCCCATGAGCAGTTCTTC. Its protein product is CASSPDRAHEQFF. The full variable domain, completed from the reference TRBV5-4 and TRBJ2-1 proteins outside the CDR3, reads ETGVTQSPTHLIKTRGQQVTLRCSSQSGHNTVSWYQQALGQGPQFIFQYYREEENGRGNFPPRFSGLQFPNYSSELNVNALELDDSALYLCASSPDRAHEQFFGPGTRLTVL.